The subject of this entry is one T cell receptor (beta chain). This specimen belongs to a study of shared clonotypes between healthy human individuals. As for the study in general: Plates per donor: three CD4 naive, three CD4 memory, two CD8 naive, one CD8 memory.

Repertoires were generated with immunoSEQ multiplex PCR, while TCRdb's copy carries only in-frame clones and drops some. The table includes 2,500,000 or so clones, under 95% detected once. Germline V gives CDR1 MGHRA, CDR2 YSYEKL. This CDR3 is 15 amino acids long. Trimming cost V 6 bases and J 4 bases; bases outside gene matches: 10. Specimen: naive CD4+ T cells from PBMCs. Indicated subset: CD45RA+ positively selected. The clonotype originates from a man aged 18-30 years in good health. Some clones in this sample may be carry-over from other donors' samples. The chain links TRBV4-1 to TRBJ2-7; TRBD1 matches at 9 bases. The CDR3 reads CASRTGDRDVYEQYF. In DNA form, the CDR3 reads TGCGCCAGCAGAACCGGGGACAGGGATGTTTACGAGCAGTACTTC.